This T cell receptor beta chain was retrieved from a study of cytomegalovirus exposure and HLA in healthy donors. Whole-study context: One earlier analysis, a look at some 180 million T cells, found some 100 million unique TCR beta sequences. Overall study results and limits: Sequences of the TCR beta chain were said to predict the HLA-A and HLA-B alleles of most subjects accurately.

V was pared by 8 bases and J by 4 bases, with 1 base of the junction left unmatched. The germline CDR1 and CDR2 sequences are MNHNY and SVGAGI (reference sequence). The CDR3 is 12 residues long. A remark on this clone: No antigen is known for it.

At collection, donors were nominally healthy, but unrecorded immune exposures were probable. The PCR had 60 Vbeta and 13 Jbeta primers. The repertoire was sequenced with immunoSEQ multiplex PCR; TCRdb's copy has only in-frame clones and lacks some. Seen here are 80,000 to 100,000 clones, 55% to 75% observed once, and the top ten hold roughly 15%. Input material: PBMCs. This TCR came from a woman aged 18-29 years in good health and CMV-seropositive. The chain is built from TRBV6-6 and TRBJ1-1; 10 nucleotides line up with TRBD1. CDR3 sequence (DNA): TGTGCCAGCGGACAGGGGGGCACTGAAGCTTTCTTT. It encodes CASGQGGTEAFF.